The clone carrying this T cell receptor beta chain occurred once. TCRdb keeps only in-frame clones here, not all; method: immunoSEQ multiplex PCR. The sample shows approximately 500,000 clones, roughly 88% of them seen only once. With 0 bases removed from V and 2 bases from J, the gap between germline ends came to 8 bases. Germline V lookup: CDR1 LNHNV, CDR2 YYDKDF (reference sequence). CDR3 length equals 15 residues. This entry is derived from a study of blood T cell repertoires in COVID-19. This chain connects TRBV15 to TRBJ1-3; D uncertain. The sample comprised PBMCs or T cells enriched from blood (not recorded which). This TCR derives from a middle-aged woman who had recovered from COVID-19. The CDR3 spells CATSRESGTGNTIYF. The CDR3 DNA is TGTGCCACCAGCAGAGAGTCAGGCACTGGAAACACCATATATTTT.